This TCR beta chain was found in a study of T-cell reconstitution after alpha-beta-depleted transplantation in children. General study results and limits: There were some patients whose high TCRbeta diversity at day 60 came from surviving recipient T cells and thymic progenitors. T-cell numbers and diversity, one year after transplant, stemmed largely from T cells that were newly produced. Where alpha-beta T cells came from about two months after transplant was reportedly several hundred expanded graft clones.

Unique molecular identifiers were used in preparing the TCRbeta library. TCRdb redid the calling of the PCR reads with MiXCR, one entry per CDR3 protein. The table includes under 150,000 distinct CDR3 sequences, roughly 10% detected once. This clonotype was observed a handful of times. The target antigen is unknown. CDR1 and CDR2 (germline): SGHAT, FQNNGV. The CDR3 runs to 14 residues. The ends were cut back, 3 bases at V and 2 bases at J, with 11 bases in the middle. The chain recombines TRBV11-2 with TRBJ2-7; D is unclear. The receptor was isolated from a girl under three years old who had a stem cell transplant for combined immunodeficiency, so the T cells may come from the graft donor. The sequencing used PBMCs, mostly from graft donor cells, collected 180 days after TCRalphabeta/CD19-depleted stem cell transplant. CDR3 sequence reads: CASSFGVPPYEQYF. The CDR3 nucleotides read TGTGCCAGCAGCTTTGGAGTCCCACCCTACGAGCAGTACTTC.